The next 7 T cell receptor beta chains were all read from a single sample in a study of blood T cells in healthy people across ages (dated by TCRdb to between 2014 and 2017). The library was obtained by 5' RACE. TCRdb shows the sequencer as Illumina HiSeq 2500. The second PCR ran for about 6 to 11 cycles and used a J-beta primer mix along with a sample-barcoded 5' primer. TCRdb took the public reads, trimmed them with fastp at Q25, ran MiXCR for clone calling and kept in-frame beta chains. Every CDR3 protein is listed once, alongside the most common genes and DNA of its rows. This sample comprises 1.4 million or so distinct CDR3 sequences, 42% of them detected only once. The ten top clones hold just over 4% of the sample. Sequenced material: blood. The source of these receptors is a woman aged 18-30 years in good health.

The chain has TRBV14 and TRBJ1-1, with D unresolved. The CDR3 consists of 11 residues. Per germline, CDR1 SGHDN and CDR2 FVKESK. The V end lost 2 bases, the J end lost 8 bases, and 6 bases lay between the germline ends. The chain's CDR3 is CASSQNREAFF. CDR3 nucleotides: TGTGCCAGCAGCCAAAACCGGGAAGCTTTCTTT.

J is TRBJ2-7 and V is TRBV5-1; 11 bases map to TRBD2. The germline V gene encodes CDR1 SGHRS and CDR2 YFSETQ. The CDR3 runs to 14 residues. Trimming removed 4 bases from V and 7 bases from J; junction bases left unmatched: 7. The CDR3, as DNA: TGCGCCAGCAGCACACTAGCGGGAGTAGGAGAGCAGTACTTC. This translates into CASSTLAGVGEQYF.

This clonotype showed up just a few times. The genes are TRBV9 and TRBJ2-3; 8 bases line up with TRBD2. There are 14 residues in the CDR3. The germline V gene has CDR1 SGDLS and CDR2 YYNGEE. J lost 6 bases, V lost 2 bases, and 5 bases had no gene match. The CDR3 loop is CASSVGSGADTQYF. CDR3 in DNA: TGTGCCAGCAGCGTGGGTAGCGGGGCGGATACGCAGTATTTT.

The chain combines TRBV18 with TRBJ2-4, with 8 bases fitting TRBD1. Gene TRBJ2-7 matches the end of the DNA better, so the J call may be wrong. CDR1 is KGHSH, CDR2 LQKENI, per germline. The length of the CDR3 is 14 residues. DNA for the CDR3: TGTGCCAGCTCATTCTCGACAGGGGTCTACGAGCAGTACTTC. This encodes CASSFSTGVYEQYF.

V is TRBV5-1 and J is TRBJ2-1, with TRBD2 identical over 7 bases. The trim removed 0 bases at V and 9 bases at J, leaving 3 bases unmatched. This CDR3 region has 13 residues. The germline V gene has CDR1 SGHRS and CDR2 YFSETQ. CDR3 protein: CASSLDAGAEQFF. CDR3 nucleotides: TGCGCCAGCAGCTTGGATGCGGGAGCTGAGCAGTTCTTC.

This clonotype was seen more than once but under ten times. J is TRBJ2-3 and V is TRBV4-3; D gene ambiguous. Germline lookup yields CDR1 LGHNA and CDR2 YSLEER. This CDR3 contains 15 residues. Trimming stripped 2 bases from V and 5 bases from J, with 14 bases between. For the CDR3, the DNA is TGCGCCAGCAGCCAAACGTCCCCCACGGGAGATACGCAGTATTTT. It specifies CASSQTSPTGDTQYF.

The chain carries TRBV29-1 and TRBJ2-4; 7 positions match TRBD1. Trimming took 5 bases from V and 0 from J; bases not matched to a gene: 4. The CDR3 spans 14 residues. Germline lookup yields CDR1 SQVTM and CDR2 ANQGSEA. CDR3 DNA sequence: TGCAGCGTTTCGGACAGGATAGCCAAAAACATTCAGTACTTC. Amino acid sequence: CSVSDRIAKNIQYF.